This section outlines one T cell receptor (beta chain) sequence together with its context. V was pared by 3 bases and J by 4 bases, with 8 bases of the junction left unmatched. CDR1 is MNHNS, CDR2 SASEGT, per germline. The CDR3 has 15 residues. Assay used: immunoSEQ multiplex PCR; TCRdb lists only in-frame clones, some missing. The table includes roughly 18,000 clones, around 70% detected once. These data are taken from a study of sequential checkpoint blockade in melanoma. Overall study context: Maintenance nivolumab came after either treatment sequence.

Treatment in this sample: randomized to nivolumab then ipilimumab (arm A) or the reverse (arm B). DNA-damaging chemotherapy had not been given to any patient beforehand. From thawed PBMCs, live CD3+CD8+ cells negative for CD19 and CD56 were sorted. This chain links TRBV6-1 with TRBJ2-7; 8 bases match TRBD1. The sequences come from CD8+ T cells sorted from blood (inferred from file names), collected from a patient given nivolumab and ipilimumab in sequence. This receptor was identified in a human donor with melanoma. CDR3 nucleotides: TGTGCCAGCAGTGAGGATCCCACAGGGGGGTACGAGCAGTACTTC. Translated: CASSEDPTGGYEQYF.